Listed below are T cell receptor beta chains from one sample, sequenced in a study of T cell repertoires in cytomegalovirus infection. TCRdb analysed the reads with MiXCR anew, one entry per CDR3 protein. The sample includes just over 300,000 distinct CDR3 sequences, 17% of them seen just once. What was sequenced was PBMCs. All receptors derive from a human donor in good health (CMV status not recorded). Some clones in this sample may be carry-over from other donors' samples. Both conserved end residues are part of each CDR3. Each record gives: D gene, J gene, V gene, clone size, CDR3 DNA, CDR3 protein. D genes are given only for firm matches. Expanded clones get a size class; other rows say once, few or many, or leave the size out.

D: TRBD2; J: TRBJ2-7; V: TRBV20-1; size: NA; DNA: TGCAGTGCTACGGGGACTAGCGCTAAACCCTACGAGCAGTACTTC; CDR3: CSATGTSAKPYEQYF
D: NA; J: TRBJ2-4; V: TRBV4-1; size: few; DNA: TGTGCCAGCAGCCAAGAGGACTGGGCCAAAAACATTCAGTACTTC; CDR3: CASSQEDWAKNIQYF
D: TRBD1; J: TRBJ2-2; V: TRBV12-3/TRBV12-4; size: many; DNA: TGTGCCAGCAGTCGACAGGGCCTAGGCACCGGGGAGCTGTTTTTT; CDR3: CASSRQGLGTGELFF
D: TRBD1; J: TRBJ1-1; V: TRBV4-1; size: few; DNA: TGCGCCAGCAGCCGACAGACAGGGGAGGGCCCTGAAGCTTTCTTT; CDR3: CASSRQTGEGPEAFF
D: NA; J: TRBJ1-1; V: TRBV10-3; size: many; DNA: TGTGCCATCAGACAGGAAGCTGAAGCTTTCTTT; CDR3: CAIRQEAEAFF
D: NA; J: TRBJ1-5; V: TRBV7-2; size: many; DNA: TGTGCCAGCAGCTTAGAAATTCGGCGAAGCAATCAGCCCCAGCATTTT; CDR3: CASSLEIRRSNQPQHF
D: NA; J: TRBJ2-5; V: TRBV3-1; size: once; DNA: TGTGCCAGCAGCCAAATTTCCCCGGGACAAAGAGAGACCCAGTACTTC; CDR3: CASSQISPGQRETQYF
D: TRBD2; J: TRBJ2-3; V: TRBV9; size: few; DNA: TGTGCCAGCAGCGTAGCAGCGGGGGAGTATGGTACGCAGTATTTT; CDR3: CASSVAAGEYGTQYF
D: TRBD1; J: TRBJ1-1; V: TRBV5-1; size: few; DNA: TGCGCCAGCAGCCTAATTGACAGGGAAGGCACTGAAGCTTTCTTT; CDR3: CASSLIDREGTEAFF
D: TRBD2; J: TRBJ2-1; V: TRBV7-2; size: many; DNA: TGTGCCAGCAGCTACATTAGCGGGGGGGTGCGACACAATGAGCAGTTCTTC; CDR3: CASSYISGGVRHNEQFF
D: NA; J: TRBJ1-4; V: TRBV7-9; size: many; DNA: TGTGCCAGCAGCTCTAATAATGAAAAACTGTTTTTT; CDR3: CASSSNNEKLFF
D: TRBD1; J: TRBJ1-1; V: TRBV20-1; size: many; DNA: TGCAGTGCTAGAGGACGACCGGGACAGTCCATGAACACTGAAGCTTTCTTT; CDR3: CSARGRPGQSMNTEAFF
D: TRBD1; J: TRBJ1-5; V: TRBV6-1; size: many; DNA: TGTGCCAGTGTGTTGACAGGGGGAAATCAGCCCCAGCATTTT; CDR3: CASVLTGGNQPQHF
D: TRBD1; J: TRBJ1-2; V: TRBV19; size: many; DNA: TGTGCCACTTCCTCAGGGGGGATCGGTGCTAACTATGGCTACACCTTC; CDR3: CATSSGGIGANYGYTF
D: NA; J: TRBJ1-5; V: TRBV29-1; size: few; DNA: TGCAGCGTTGCCAGGGACGGCAATCAGCCCCAGCATTTT; CDR3: CSVARDGNQPQHF
D: NA; J: TRBJ1-2; V: TRBV4-2; size: many; DNA: TGTGCCAGCAGCCAAGATTCCAGCGCGATTTGGGGCTACACCTTC; CDR3: CASSQDSSAIWGYTF
D: TRBD2; J: TRBJ2-7; V: TRBV7-2; size: many; DNA: TGTGCCAGCAGCTTCGGGGGGGGGCGTACGGTCGAGCAGTACTTC; CDR3: CASSFGGGRTVEQYF
D: TRBD1; J: TRBJ1-1; V: TRBV2; size: few; DNA: TGTGCCGCAACCGGGACAGGGGGAACTGAAGCTTTCTTT; CDR3: CAATGTGGTEAFF
D: TRBD2; J: TRBJ2-3; V: TRBV20-1; size: NA; DNA: TGCAGTGCTAGACTAGCGGGCACAGATACGCAGTATTTT; CDR3: CSARLAGTDTQYF
D: NA; J: TRBJ1-4; V: TRBV28; size: few; DNA: TGTGCCAGCAGTTTAGGCCCCCCCCCAACTAATGAAAAACTGTTTTTT; CDR3: CASSLGPPPTNEKLFF
D: NA; J: TRBJ1-4; V: TRBV20-1; size: NA; DNA: TGCAGTGCCCCTGGGGTCGGGCCCCAACTGTTTTTT; CDR3: CSAPGVGPQLFF
D: TRBD1; J: TRBJ2-5; V: TRBV28; size: NA; DNA: TGTGCCAGCAGATCGGCAGGGGGCGTCGAGACCCAGTACTTC; CDR3: CASRSAGGVETQYF
D: NA; J: TRBJ2-7; V: TRBV2; size: NA; DNA: TGTGCCAGTTCAAGACCAGGAGCCTACGAGCAGTACTTC; CDR3: CASSRPGAYEQYF
D: NA; J: TRBJ2-3; V: TRBV12-3/TRBV12-4; size: NA; DNA: TGTGCCAGCAGAATGACTAGCACAGATACGCAGTATTTT; CDR3: CASRMTSTDTQYF
D: TRBD1; J: TRBJ1-6; V: TRBV6-2/TRBV6-3; size: NA; DNA: TGTGCCAGCAGTCCTGACAGGGGATGGCCCAATTCACCCCTCCACTTT; CDR3: CASSPDRGWPNSPLHF
D: TRBD1; J: TRBJ2-3; V: TRBV7-9; size: NA; DNA: TGTGCCAGCAGTCCCCCGGGACAGGGGCCAGATACGCAGTATTTT; CDR3: CASSPPGQGPDTQYF